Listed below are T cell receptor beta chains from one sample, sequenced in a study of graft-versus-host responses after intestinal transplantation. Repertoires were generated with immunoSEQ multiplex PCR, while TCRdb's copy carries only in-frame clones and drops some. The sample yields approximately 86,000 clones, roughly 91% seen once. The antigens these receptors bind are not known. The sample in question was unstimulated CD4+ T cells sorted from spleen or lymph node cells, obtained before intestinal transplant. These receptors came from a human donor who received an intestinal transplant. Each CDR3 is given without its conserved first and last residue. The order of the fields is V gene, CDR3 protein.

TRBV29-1 SVERGSGQY
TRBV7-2 ASNLGQGYNSPLH
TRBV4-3 ASSQRKRAEWVYGYT
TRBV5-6 ASSSQGTGNTIY
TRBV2 ASTKTGGMGAF
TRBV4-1 ASSQVPGQNTEAF
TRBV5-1 ASSQTGGGQPQH
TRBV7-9 ASSFGGNSYEQY
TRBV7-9 ASSLRDSYPDTQY
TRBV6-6 ASSGQGDYGYT
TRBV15 ATSRALDRGTEAF
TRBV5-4 ASSFDTYEQY
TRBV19 ASGDTSNQPQH
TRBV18 ASSSIAGSGANVLT
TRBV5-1 ASSSDSGNTIY
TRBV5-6 ASSPGLFPDTQY
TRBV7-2 ASSPGPMSGNQPQH
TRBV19 ASSIGQGAFLYEQY
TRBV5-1 ASSLAGLAGSYEQY
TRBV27 ASSRTGATYEQY
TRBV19 ASSVDRYYQPQH
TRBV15 ATKRTGDSNQPQH
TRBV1 TSSQSFQTQVK
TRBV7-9 ASSPMGATNEKLF
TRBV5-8 ASSPGRRGSYEQY
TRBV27 ASSSQGATYEQY
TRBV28 ASTGNTEAF
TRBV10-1 ASSESLGAGGAAGELF
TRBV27 ASSSTGYQAF
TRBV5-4 ASSLASSDDNSPLH
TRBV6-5 ASSYEGSTMGYGYT
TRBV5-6 ASSFWTGVSTDTQY
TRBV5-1 ASSFGQIQETQY
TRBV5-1 ASSLIQETQY
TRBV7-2 ASSLDATPNTEAF
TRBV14 ASSQDYDQPQH
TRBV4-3 ASSHNIRGGTAF
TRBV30 AWVAGNRNNEQF
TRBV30 AWRGPTGTRTDTQY
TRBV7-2 ASSFPSGGAWEQF
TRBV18 ASSFEQYEQY
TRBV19 ASSTQRQRSNQPQH
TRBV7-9 ASSFGHEAF
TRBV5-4 ASSPGGGTSSYNEQF
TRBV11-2 ASSLDRGPPYEQY
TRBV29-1 SAGGAGASYYGYT
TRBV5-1 ASSLVGDRVPDTQY
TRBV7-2 ASSRRGGDQPQH
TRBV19 ASTNFRTDYQPQH
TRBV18 ASSQRQGAAFYEQY
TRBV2 ASTGGGAPEQF
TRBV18 ASSPQGAPGANVLT
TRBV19 ASSIGDKRIGQPQH
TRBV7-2 ASSLGGHSAANVLT
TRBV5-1 ASSRIQGTDTQY
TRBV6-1 ASRKGRGGTDTQY
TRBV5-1 ASSSTPVQETQY
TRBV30 AWRPPTWTSGGLSSYNEQF
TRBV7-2 ATQRQGNTGELF